This TCR beta chain appears in the sequencing data of a study of T cell responses to AZD1222 COVID-19 vaccine (dated by TCRdb to the early 2020s). Looking at the study overall: TCR sequencing was performed for more than 230 trial participants, of whom about 200 were given two doses of AZD1222 and some 26 were given two doses of MenACWY control vaccine. Trial participants were enrolled by age into subgroups of 18-55, 56-69 and 70-plus years, and 148, 28 and 57 TCR-sequenced participants, respectively, were included in these subgroups. Overall study outcomes, separate from this receptor: Reportedly, close to half of the unique spike-specific TCRs recognized epitopes lying outside the regions that are mutated in the B.1.351 and B.1.1.7 variants. Participants were mostly white British and included more females than males, and it was suggested by the authors that clonal diversity may have been underestimated. In the small 56-69-year group, the increase in depth fell short of significance, most likely because of low power. Only five to seven AZD1222 recipients were SARS-CoV-2 seropositive at baseline, limiting conclusions about previously exposed vaccinees. A significant rise in spike-specific TCR breadth and depth was observed after two AZD1222 doses relative to day 0 and relative to MenACWY recipients. No day 14 peak-response samples were available, so repertoires were characterized only after the peak T cell response. CD4 TCRs associated with the vaccine covered the entire spike protein, and the dominant responses were in regions 160-218 and 743-854.

The CDR3 regions of human TCRbeta chains were subjected to immunosequencing. The study's processing was this. TCRs in the repertoires were compared against a reference library of SARS-CoV-2-specific TCRs that had been generated with the MIRA antigen-specificity platform. Breadth was defined as the fraction of unique TCRs that were SARS-CoV-2-associated, and depth was defined as the fraction of total T cells that were SARS-CoV-2-associated. Using the MIRA data, every spike-specific TCR was mapped to the spike region that the TCR reacted to and assigned to either a CD4 or a CD8 class. Log10-transformed breadth and depth values were compared by one-way ANOVA with Sidak's multiple comparisons tests. The table comes from immuneACCESS by way of TCRdb, which keeps in-frame sequences with V and J called. Part of the clones is missing from these tables; in studies checked, under half for an unresolved V gene and the rest for unknown reasons. The V and J calls and clone size are taken from that table; D and trimming were inferred from the DNA. The sample table lists approximately 110,000 clones, 89% of them with a count of one. 35% to 55% of the sample is in the top ten clones.

Explained via the paper, the time point label denotes: about 28 days (+/-7) after the second vaccine dose. AZD1222 recipients with second doses at about 4 weeks or about 12 weeks were pooled, because spike-specific TCR depth and breadth did not differ between schedules. Vaccinee samples were obtained from the UK trials COV001 and COV002, which included a single-blind randomized controlled phase 2/3 trial of AZD1222 (ChAdOx1 nCoV-19) in healthy adults. For TCRbeta chain sequencing, PBMC samples from trial participants were taken at day 0 and at day 28 after the second dose. To note about this clone: Its antigen is not yet known. No much larger clone is present one base from it, and per-base qualities are unavailable.

The CDR3 numbers 14 residues from cysteine through phenylalanine. Only the CDR3 region is kept as DNA, spanning 42 bases read in frame from base 1. Taken from the germline V gene (reference sequence), the CDR1 and CDR2 loops are SEHNR and FQNEAQ. V is clipped by 8 bases and J by 2 bases, and the sequence between their germline boundaries is 13 bases long. The chain was built from TRBV7-9 and TRBJ1-5; no confident D gene assignment can be made. This specimen consisted of peripheral blood, obtained 28 days after the second AZD1222 dose. This receptor was identified in an adult who received the AZD1222 COVID-19 vaccine. The DNA is as follows: TGTGCCAGCCAGTCTGGGGTAGGCAATCAGCCCCAGCATTTT. Its protein is CASQSGVGNQPQHF. The variable domain in full, with residues beyond the CDR3 obtained from the reference TRBV7-9 and TRBJ1-5 genes, is DTGVSQNPRHKITKRGQNVTFRCDPISEHNRLYWYRQTLGQGPEFLTYFQNEAQLEKSRLLSDRFSAERPKGSFSTLEIQRTEQGDSAMYLCASQSGVGNQPQHFGDGTRLSIL.